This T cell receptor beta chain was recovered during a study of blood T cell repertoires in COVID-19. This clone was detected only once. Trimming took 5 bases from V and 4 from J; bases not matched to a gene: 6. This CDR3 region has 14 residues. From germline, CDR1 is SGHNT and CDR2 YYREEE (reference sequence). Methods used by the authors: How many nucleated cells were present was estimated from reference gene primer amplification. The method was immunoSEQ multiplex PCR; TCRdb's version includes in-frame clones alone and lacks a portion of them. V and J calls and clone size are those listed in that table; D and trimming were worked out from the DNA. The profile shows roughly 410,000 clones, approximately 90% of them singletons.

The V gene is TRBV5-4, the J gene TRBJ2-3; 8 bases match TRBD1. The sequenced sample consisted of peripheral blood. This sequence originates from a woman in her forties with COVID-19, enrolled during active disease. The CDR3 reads CASRSSRGPDTQYF. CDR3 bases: TGTGCCAGCAGGAGCTCCAGGGGGCCAGATACGCAGTATTTT.